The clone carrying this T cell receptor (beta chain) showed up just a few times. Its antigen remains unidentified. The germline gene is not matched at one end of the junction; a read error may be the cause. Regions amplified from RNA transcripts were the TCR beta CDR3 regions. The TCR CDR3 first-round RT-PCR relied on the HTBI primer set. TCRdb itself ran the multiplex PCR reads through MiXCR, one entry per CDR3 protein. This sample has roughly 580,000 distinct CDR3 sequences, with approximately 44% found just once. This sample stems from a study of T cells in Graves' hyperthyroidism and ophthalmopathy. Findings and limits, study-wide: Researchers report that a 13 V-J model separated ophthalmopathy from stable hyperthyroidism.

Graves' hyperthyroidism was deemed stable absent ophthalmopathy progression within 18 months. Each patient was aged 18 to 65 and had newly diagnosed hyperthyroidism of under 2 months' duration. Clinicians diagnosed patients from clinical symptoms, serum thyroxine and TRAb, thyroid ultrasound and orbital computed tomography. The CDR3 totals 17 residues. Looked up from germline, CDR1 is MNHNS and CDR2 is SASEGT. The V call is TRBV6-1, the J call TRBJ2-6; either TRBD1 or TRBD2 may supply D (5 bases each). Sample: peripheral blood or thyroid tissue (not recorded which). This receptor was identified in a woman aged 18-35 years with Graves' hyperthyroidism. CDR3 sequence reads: CASSPSGPDSGANVLTF. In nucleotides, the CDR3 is TGTGCCAGCAGCCCTTCGGGACCGGACTCTGGTGCCAACGTCCTGACTTTC.